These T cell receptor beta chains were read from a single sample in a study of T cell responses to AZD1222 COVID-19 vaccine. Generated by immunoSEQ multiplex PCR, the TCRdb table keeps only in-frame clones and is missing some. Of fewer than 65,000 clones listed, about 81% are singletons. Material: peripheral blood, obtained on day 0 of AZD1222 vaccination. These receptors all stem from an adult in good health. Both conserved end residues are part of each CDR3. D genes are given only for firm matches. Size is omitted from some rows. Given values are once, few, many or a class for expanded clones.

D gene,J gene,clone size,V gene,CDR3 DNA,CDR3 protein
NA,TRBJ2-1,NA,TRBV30,TGTGCCTGGAGCCCTTCGGGGTCCTACAATGAGCAGTTCTTC,CAWSPSGSYNEQFF
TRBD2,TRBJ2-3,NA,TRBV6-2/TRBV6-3,TGTGCCAGCAGTTACTCAGTCCTAGCGGGGGGGCCATCCACAGATACGCAGTATTTT,CASSYSVLAGGPSTDTQYF
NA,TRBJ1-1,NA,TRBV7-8,TGTGCCAGCAGCTTGTCCGACACTGAAGCTTTCTTT,CASSLSDTEAFF
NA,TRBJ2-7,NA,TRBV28,TGTGCCAGCACTTCCGGGACTCAGCAGTACTTC,CASTSGTQQYF
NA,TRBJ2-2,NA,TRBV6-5,TGTGCCAGCAAAGGTACTACGAACACCGGGGAGCTGTTTTTT,CASKGTTNTGELFF
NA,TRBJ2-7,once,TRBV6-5,TGTGCCACCTTGATCGGCGGAGTGGGGGAGCAGTACTTC,CATLIGGVGEQYF
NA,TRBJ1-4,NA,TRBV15,TGTGCCACCAGCAGGACGGGGGGCCACCGTGAAAAACTGTTTTTT,CATSRTGGHREKLFF
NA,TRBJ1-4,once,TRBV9,TGTGCCAGCAGCGAGAGCCCGAGGGGAGCTGGCGAAAAACTGTTTTTT,CASSESPRGAGEKLFF
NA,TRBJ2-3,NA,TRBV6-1,TGTGCCAGCAGTGAATCGGGAGTACGGTTTGATACGCAGTATTTT,CASSESGVRFDTQYF
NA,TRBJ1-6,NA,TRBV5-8,TGTGCCAGCAGCTTGGCCAGAGGCAGCTCCTATAATTCACCCCTCCACTTT,CASSLARGSSYNSPLHF
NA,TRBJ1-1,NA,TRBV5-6,TGTGCCAGCAGCTTCCCGGGACCCCCGAGGATGAACACTGAAGCTTTCTTT,CASSFPGPPRMNTEAFF
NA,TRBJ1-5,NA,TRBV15,TGTGCCACCTCGGGGGGTTATAGCAATCAGCCCCAGCATTTT,CATSGGYSNQPQHF
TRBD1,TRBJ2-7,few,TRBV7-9,TGTGCCAGCAGCCCAACCTCCGGGACAGGGCAATACGAGCAGTACTTC,CASSPTSGTGQYEQYF
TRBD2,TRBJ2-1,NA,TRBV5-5,TGTGCCAGCAGCTTCCCGACAGGAGCTAGCGGGGTGGCCTACAATGAGCAGTTCTTC,CASSFPTGASGVAYNEQFF
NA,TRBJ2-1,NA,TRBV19,TGTGCCAGTAGTATTGAGGTCTACAATGAGCAGTTCTTC,CASSIEVYNEQFF
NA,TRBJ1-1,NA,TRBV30,TGTGCCTGGAGTACGACAAGGTACACTGAAGCTTTCTTT,CAWSTTRYTEAFF
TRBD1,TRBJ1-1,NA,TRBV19,TGTGCCAGTAGCTCCGGGACAGCGCTTCGCGATGAAGCTTTCTTT,CASSSGTALRDEAFF
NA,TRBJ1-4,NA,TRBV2,TGTGCCAGCAGCGTTGACGGCCTGGGTAGGGAAAAACTGTTTTTT,CASSVDGLGREKLFF